The rows below give T cell receptor beta chains drawn from one sample of a study of identical twins. TCRdb reprocessed the 5' RACE reads via MiXCR and lists one record per CDR3 protein. The table includes 150,000 or so distinct CDR3 sequences, 3.5% detected once. The specimen was memory T cells sorted from blood. Receptors were obtained from a man between 18 and 29 years old in good health. Both conserved end residues are part of each CDR3. The D gene is left open where the match is weak. Not every row has a clone size; where given, it reads once, few, many or a size class.

D gene: .
CDR3 length: 16
clone size: .
V gene: TRBV18
J gene: TRBJ2-1
CDR3 protein: CASSLGVGLPDVEQFF
CDR3 DNA: TGTGCCAGCTCACTGGGTGTAGGACTCCCGGACGTCGAGCAGTTCTTC

D gene: TRBD2
CDR3 length: 16
clone size: many
V gene: TRBV24-1
J gene: TRBJ2-5
CDR3 protein: CATSDGFVAGGKTQYF
CDR3 DNA: TGTGCCACCAGTGATGGGTTTGTAGCGGGAGGCAAGACCCAGTACTTC

D gene: .
CDR3 length: 13
clone size: many
V gene: TRBV12-3/TRBV12-4
J gene: TRBJ1-2
CDR3 protein: CASSLSGDYGYTF
CDR3 DNA: TGTGCCAGCAGTTTATCAGGGGACTATGGCTACACCTTC

D gene: TRBD2
CDR3 length: 15
clone size: many
V gene: TRBV12-3/TRBV12-4
J gene: TRBJ2-2
CDR3 protein: CASSARTGGLLELFF
CDR3 DNA: TGTGCCAGCAGTGCCCGGACGGGAGGTCTCTTGGAGCTGTTTTTT

D gene: .
CDR3 length: 15
clone size: many
V gene: TRBV19
J gene: TRBJ2-1
CDR3 protein: CASSLLHGSYNEQFF
CDR3 DNA: TGTGCCAGTAGCCTCTTGCATGGTTCCTACAATGAGCAGTTCTTC

D gene: .
CDR3 length: 13
clone size: many
V gene: TRBV11-1
J gene: TRBJ2-7
CDR3 protein: CASSFGQSYEQYF
CDR3 DNA: TGTGCCAGCAGCTTCGGGCAGTCCTACGAGCAGTACTTC

D gene: TRBD1
CDR3 length: 15
clone size: .
V gene: TRBV15
J gene: TRBJ1-5
CDR3 protein: CATSRDYRGYQPQHF
CDR3 DNA: TGTGCCACCAGCAGAGATTACAGGGGCTATCAGCCCCAGCATTTT

D gene: .
CDR3 length: 12
clone size: many
V gene: TRBV20-1
J gene: TRBJ2-2
CDR3 protein: CSAAGWTGELFF
CDR3 DNA: TGCAGTGCTGCCGGGTGGACCGGGGAGCTGTTTTTT

D gene: .
CDR3 length: 13
clone size: many
V gene: TRBV10-3
J gene: TRBJ2-3
CDR3 protein: CAISVASTDTQYF
CDR3 DNA: TGTGCCATCAGTGTCGCTAGCACAGATACGCAGTATTTT

D gene: .
CDR3 length: 13
clone size: many
V gene: TRBV6-4
J gene: TRBJ2-7
CDR3 protein: CASSDFGVWEQYF
CDR3 DNA: TGTGCCAGCAGTGATTTCGGGGTTTGGGAGCAGTACTTC

D gene: TRBD2
CDR3 length: 17
clone size: many
V gene: TRBV7-2
J gene: TRBJ2-3
CDR3 protein: CASSYPIAGGPTDTQYF
CDR3 DNA: TGTGCCAGCAGCTATCCCATAGCGGGAGGGCCCACAGATACGCAGTATTTT

D gene: .
CDR3 length: 11
clone size: many
V gene: TRBV6-2/TRBV6-3
J gene: TRBJ1-2
CDR3 protein: CASRENYGYTF
CDR3 DNA: TGTGCCAGCAGGGAGAACTATGGCTACACCTTC

D gene: TRBD1
CDR3 length: 15
clone size: many
V gene: TRBV7-8
J gene: TRBJ2-5
CDR3 protein: CASSNRDRGGETQYF
CDR3 DNA: TGTGCCAGCAGCAATAGGGACAGGGGAGGCGAGACCCAGTACTTC

D gene: .
CDR3 length: 12
clone size: many
V gene: TRBV24-1
J gene: TRBJ1-5
CDR3 protein: CATSDRNQPQHF
CDR3 DNA: TGTGCCACCAGTGACCGAAATCAGCCCCAGCATTTT

D gene: TRBD1
CDR3 length: 16
clone size: .
V gene: TRBV6-1
J gene: TRBJ2-3
CDR3 protein: CASRQDRGPRTDTQYF
CDR3 DNA: TGTGCCAGCAGACAGGACAGGGGGCCCCGCACAGATACGCAGTATTTT

D gene: .
CDR3 length: 13
clone size: few
V gene: TRBV4-2
J gene: TRBJ1-1
CDR3 protein: CASSQLGQTQAFF
CDR3 DNA: TGTGCCAGCAGCCAACTAGGACAGACCCAAGCTTTCTTT

D gene: TRBD2
CDR3 length: 18
clone size: many
V gene: TRBV11-2
J gene: TRBJ2-1
CDR3 protein: CASSIGGVAGLVSNEQFF
CDR3 DNA: TGTGCCAGCAGCATAGGGGGTGTGGCGGGACTAGTGTCTAATGAGCAGTTCTTC

D gene: TRBD2
CDR3 length: 15
clone size: few
V gene: TRBV28
J gene: TRBJ2-7
CDR3 protein: CASSLYSGGTDEQYF
CDR3 DNA: TGTGCCAGCAGTTTATACTCGGGGGGGACCGACGAGCAGTACTTC

D gene: .
CDR3 length: 14
clone size: many
V gene: TRBV9
J gene: TRBJ2-3
CDR3 protein: CASSVERSTDTQYF
CDR3 DNA: TGTGCCAGCAGCGTAGAGAGGAGCACAGATACGCAGTATTTT

D gene: .
CDR3 length: 15
clone size: many
V gene: TRBV15
J gene: TRBJ1-4
CDR3 protein: CATSRAQGLNEKLFF
CDR3 DNA: TGTGCCACCAGCAGAGCTCAGGGTCTAAATGAAAAACTGTTTTTT

D gene: TRBD2
CDR3 length: 21
clone size: many
V gene: TRBV7-6
J gene: TRBJ2-1
CDR3 protein: CASSPRGRGLAGPPTYNEQFF
CDR3 DNA: TGTGCCAGCAGCCCCCGGGGAAGGGGACTAGCGGGGCCCCCTACCTACAATGAGCAGTTCTTC

D gene: TRBD1
CDR3 length: 14
clone size: few
V gene: TRBV7-9
J gene: TRBJ2-5
CDR3 protein: CASSTRTGLETQYF
CDR3 DNA: TGTGCCAGCAGCACAAGGACAGGGTTGGAGACCCAGTACTTC

D gene: .
CDR3 length: 16
clone size: many
V gene: TRBV19
J gene: TRBJ2-1
CDR3 protein: CASSIVGRGAYNEQFF
CDR3 DNA: TGTGCCAGTAGTATAGTTGGACGGGGAGCCTACAATGAGCAGTTCTTC

D gene: TRBD1
CDR3 length: 14
clone size: many
V gene: TRBV5-5
J gene: TRBJ2-1
CDR3 protein: CASSPGQGFGEQFF
CDR3 DNA: TGTGCCAGCAGCCCGGGACAGGGATTTGGTGAGCAGTTCTTC

D gene: .
CDR3 length: 12
clone size: many
V gene: TRBV29-1
J gene: TRBJ2-5
CDR3 protein: CSVTIVPGDWHF
CDR3 DNA: TGCAGCGTGACCATCGTACCCGGAGATTGGCACTTC

D gene: .
CDR3 length: 12
clone size: few
V gene: TRBV20-1
J gene: TRBJ1-5
CDR3 protein: CSAQRGGQPQHF
CDR3 DNA: TGCAGTGCTCAGAGAGGGGGTCAGCCCCAGCATTTT

D gene: TRBD1
CDR3 length: 15
clone size: many
V gene: TRBV27
J gene: TRBJ1-3
CDR3 protein: CASSIDREAGNTIYF
CDR3 DNA: TGTGCCAGCAGTATAGACAGGGAAGCTGGAAACACCATATATTTT

D gene: .
CDR3 length: 16
clone size: many
V gene: TRBV19
J gene: TRBJ2-2
CDR3 protein: CASRRVGRDRTGELFF
CDR3 DNA: TGTGCCAGTAGACGTGTTGGAAGGGATCGGACCGGGGAGCTGTTTTTT

D gene: .
CDR3 length: 11
clone size: many
V gene: TRBV5-4
J gene: TRBJ2-2
CDR3 protein: CASSKLDELFF
CDR3 DNA: TGTGCCAGCAGCAAACTAGATGAGCTGTTTTTT

D gene: .
CDR3 length: 11
clone size: many
V gene: TRBV2
J gene: TRBJ2-1
CDR3 protein: CASVFSIVQFF
CDR3 DNA: TGTGCCAGCGTTTTTTCAATAGTACAGTTCTTC

D gene: .
CDR3 length: 14
clone size: many
V gene: TRBV12-3/TRBV12-4
J gene: TRBJ2-2
CDR3 protein: CASSAYANTGELFF
CDR3 DNA: TGTGCCAGCAGCGCCTACGCGAACACCGGGGAGCTGTTTTTT

D gene: .
CDR3 length: 11
clone size: many
V gene: TRBV20-1
J gene: TRBJ1-2
CDR3 protein: CSAHRENGYTF
CDR3 DNA: TGCAGTGCTCACAGGGAGAATGGCTACACCTTC

D gene: .
CDR3 length: 13
clone size: many
V gene: TRBV4-2
J gene: TRBJ2-3
CDR3 protein: CASSQGPTDTQYF
CDR3 DNA: TGTGCCAGCAGCCAAGGACCCACTGATACGCAGTATTTT

D gene: TRBD2
CDR3 length: 17
clone size: many
V gene: TRBV7-8
J gene: TRBJ2-1
CDR3 protein: CASSLDEGRASYNEQFF
CDR3 DNA: TGTGCCAGCAGCTTAGACGAGGGGAGGGCCTCCTACAATGAGCAGTTCTTC

D gene: .
CDR3 length: 15
clone size: many
V gene: TRBV20-1
J gene: TRBJ1-6
CDR3 protein: CSARGMLTYNSPLHF
CDR3 DNA: TGCAGTGCTAGAGGCATGTTAACCTATAATTCACCCCTCCACTTT